This T cell receptor beta chain was captured by sequencing in a study of shared clonotypes between healthy human individuals. DNA at about 210 ng, about 30,000 T cell genomes, went into sorted-subset replicate PCRs. Clones were read by immunoSEQ multiplex PCR, and TCRdb kept only the in-frame ones, dropping some. The table shows about 2.4 million clones, with approximately 93% occurring only once. Between the trimmed V and J ends, which lost 0 bases and 9 bases, there was a span of 12 bases. This CDR3 is built from 15 residues. Germline CDR1 SGHTA, CDR2 FQGNSA. Splitting the CD4+ cells yielded a CD45RA+ naive subset and a CD45RA-negative memory subset.

The source of this sequence is a young man in good health. Some clones in this sample may be carry-over from other donors' samples. Sequenced sample: naive CD4+ T cells from PBMCs. Indicated subset: CD45RA+ positively selected. The chain links TRBV7-2 to TRBJ1-6; TRBD1 is a possible D gene (6 bases). CDR3 coding DNA: TGTGCCAGCAGCTTAGCGGGGGCAGCAAGTTCACCCCTCCACTTT. It yields the protein CASSLAGAASSPLHF.